This T cell receptor beta chain originates from a study of tumor-infiltrating lymphocytes in localized non-small cell lung cancer. Across the study: Several tumor histologies, both smoking statuses, and some post-neoadjuvant chemotherapy samples were included. The study, taken as a whole, reports: Compared with uninvolved lung, tumors showed higher T cell infiltration by TCRbeta sequencing. Recurrence-free survival showed no association with tumor T-cell fraction.

Here immunoSEQ multiplex PCR was the method, and the copy in TCRdb shows in-frame clones only, minus some. Of just over 9,500 clones listed, roughly 80% are singletons. CDR1 and CDR2 from the germline V gene are SGHRS and YFSETQ. V lost 4 bases, J lost 7 bases, and 5 bases lay in between. There are 11 residues in the CDR3. A note on this clone: Its matching antigen is unknown.

Sequencing input: lung tumor tissue. This receptor was taken from a human donor with non-small cell lung cancer. V and J are TRBV5-1 and TRBJ2-2; maybe TRBD2 (5 bases). The CDR3 region has the DNA TGCGCCAGCAGCGGAGGCGGGGAGCTGTTTTTT. Amino acids: CASSGGGELFF.